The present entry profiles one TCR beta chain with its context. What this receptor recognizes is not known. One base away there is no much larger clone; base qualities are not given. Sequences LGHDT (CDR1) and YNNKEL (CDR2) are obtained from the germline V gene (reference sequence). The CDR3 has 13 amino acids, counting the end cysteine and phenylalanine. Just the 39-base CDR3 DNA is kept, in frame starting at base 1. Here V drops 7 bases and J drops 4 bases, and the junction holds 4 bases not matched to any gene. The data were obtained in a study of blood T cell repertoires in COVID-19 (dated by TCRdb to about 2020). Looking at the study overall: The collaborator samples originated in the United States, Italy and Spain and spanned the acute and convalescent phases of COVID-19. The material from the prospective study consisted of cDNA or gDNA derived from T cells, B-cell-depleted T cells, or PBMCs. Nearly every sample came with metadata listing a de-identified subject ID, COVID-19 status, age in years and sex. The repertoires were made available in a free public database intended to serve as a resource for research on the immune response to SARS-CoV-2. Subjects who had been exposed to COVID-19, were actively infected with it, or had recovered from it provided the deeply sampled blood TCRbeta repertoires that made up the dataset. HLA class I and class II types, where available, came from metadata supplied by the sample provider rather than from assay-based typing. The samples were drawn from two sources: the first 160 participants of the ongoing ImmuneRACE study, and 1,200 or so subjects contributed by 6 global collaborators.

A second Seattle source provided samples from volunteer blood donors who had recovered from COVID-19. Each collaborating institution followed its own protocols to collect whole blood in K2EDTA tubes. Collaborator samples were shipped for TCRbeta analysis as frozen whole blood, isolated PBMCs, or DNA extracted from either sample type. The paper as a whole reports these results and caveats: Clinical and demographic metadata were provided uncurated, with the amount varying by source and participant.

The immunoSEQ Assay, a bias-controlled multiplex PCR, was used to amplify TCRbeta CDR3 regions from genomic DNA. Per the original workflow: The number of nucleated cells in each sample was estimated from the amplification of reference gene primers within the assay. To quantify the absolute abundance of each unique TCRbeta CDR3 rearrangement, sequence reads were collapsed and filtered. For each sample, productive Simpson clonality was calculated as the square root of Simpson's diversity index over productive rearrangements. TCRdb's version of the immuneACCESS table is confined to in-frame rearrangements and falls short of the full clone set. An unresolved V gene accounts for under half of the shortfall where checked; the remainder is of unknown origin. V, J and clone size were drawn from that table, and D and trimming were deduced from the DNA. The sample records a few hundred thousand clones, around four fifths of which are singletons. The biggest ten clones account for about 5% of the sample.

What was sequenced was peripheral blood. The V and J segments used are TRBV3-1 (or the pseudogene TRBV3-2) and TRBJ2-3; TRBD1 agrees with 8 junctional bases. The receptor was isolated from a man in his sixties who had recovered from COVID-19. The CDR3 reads CASTGGSADTQYF. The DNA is TGTGCCAGCACAGGGGGCAGCGCAGATACGCAGTATTTT.